This T cell receptor beta chain was documented in a study of molecular identifiers for immune sequencing clone quantification. The J segment lost 7 bases and the V segment lost 4 bases, leaving 10 bases of the junction unmatched. There are 15 residues in the CDR3. Germline V gene sequence: CDR1 LGHNA, CDR2 YNFKEQ. TCRdb reprocessed the PCR reads with MiXCR, giving one entry per CDR3 protein. The sample includes about 640,000 distinct CDR3 sequences, 15% to 20% of them seen just once. This clonotype was observed at least ten times. Its antigen is as yet unknown. Study results and caveats: Identical TCR molecules that share a barcode could lead to an underestimation of highly expanded clone sizes.

The chain couples TRBV4-2 to TRBJ2-7; 10 positions match TRBD2. The specimen sequenced was naive CD8+ T cells from blood, with Jurkat cell RNA spiked in. Documented subset: FACS-sorted CD8+CD4-CCR7+CD45RA+ naive T cells. This receptor was obtained from a human donor in good health. Some libraries in this study had Jurkat cell RNA spiked in. DNA of the CDR3: TGTGCCAGCAGCCTAAGCGGGGGGGGAGTGGGAGAGCAGTACTTC. Encoded protein: CASSLSGGGVGEQYF.